Sequencing of this T cell receptor (beta chain) was carried out in a study of blood T cell repertoires in COVID-19. Background on the study: Specimens from acute and convalescent COVID-19 originated in the United States, Italy and Spain. PBMCs, B-cell-depleted T cells, or T cells were the source of the cDNA or gDNA that made up the material.

As processed by the authors: It was from reference gene primer amplification that nucleated cell counts were estimated. TCRdb keeps only in-frame clones here, not all; method: immunoSEQ multiplex PCR. The DNA gave D and trimming, while V, J and clone size come from that table. The sample holds approximately 15,000 clones, around 91% seen once. The TCR sequence derives from a man aged 55 to 70 with active COVID-19. The sequenced sample consisted of peripheral blood.

The CDR3 coding sequence is TGTGCCAGCAGTTTGACCGGGACACCTCCCTACGAGCAGTACTTC. Amino acid sequence: CASSLTGTPPYEQYF. The genes are TRBV5-4 and TRBJ2-7, with D possibly TRBD1 on 6 matching bases. The CDR3 has 15 amino acids. CDR1 SGHNT and CDR2 YYREEE come from the germline V gene (reference sequence). V shed 5 bases and J shed 2 bases, with 17 bases lying between them.